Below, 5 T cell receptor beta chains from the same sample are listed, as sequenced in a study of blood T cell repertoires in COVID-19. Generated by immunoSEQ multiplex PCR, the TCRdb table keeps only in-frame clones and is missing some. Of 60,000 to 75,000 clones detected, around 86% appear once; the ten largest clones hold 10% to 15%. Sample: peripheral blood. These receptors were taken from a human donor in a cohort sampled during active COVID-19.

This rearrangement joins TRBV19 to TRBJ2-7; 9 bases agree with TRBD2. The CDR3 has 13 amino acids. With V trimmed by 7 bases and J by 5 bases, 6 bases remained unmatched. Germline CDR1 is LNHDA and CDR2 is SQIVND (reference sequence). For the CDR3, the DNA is TGTGCCAGTACCTCGGGACTAGCCGACGAGCAGTACTTC. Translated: CASTSGLADEQYF.

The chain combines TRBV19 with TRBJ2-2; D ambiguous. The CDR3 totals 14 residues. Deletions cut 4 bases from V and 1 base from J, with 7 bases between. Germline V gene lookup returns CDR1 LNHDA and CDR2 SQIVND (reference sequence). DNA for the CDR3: TGTGCCAGTAGTAAACGAGGGAACACCGGGGAGCTGTTTTTT. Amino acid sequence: CASSKRGNTGELFF.

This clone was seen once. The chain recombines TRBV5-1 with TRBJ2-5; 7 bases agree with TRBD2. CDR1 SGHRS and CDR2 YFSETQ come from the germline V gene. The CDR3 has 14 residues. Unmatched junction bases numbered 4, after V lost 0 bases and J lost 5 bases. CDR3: CASSLGEGLETQYF. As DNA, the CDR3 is TGCGCCAGCAGCTTGGGGGAGGGGTTGGAGACCCAGTACTTC.

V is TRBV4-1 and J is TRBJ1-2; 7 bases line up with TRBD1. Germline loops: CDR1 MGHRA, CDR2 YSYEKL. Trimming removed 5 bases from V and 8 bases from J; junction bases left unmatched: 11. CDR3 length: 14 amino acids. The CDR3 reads CASSDRQGSSGYTF. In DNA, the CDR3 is TGCGCCAGCAGCGATCGACAGGGATCTAGCGGCTACACCTTC.

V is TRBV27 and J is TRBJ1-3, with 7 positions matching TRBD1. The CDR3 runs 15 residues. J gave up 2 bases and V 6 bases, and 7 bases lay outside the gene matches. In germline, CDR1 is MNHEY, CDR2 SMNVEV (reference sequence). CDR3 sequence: CASSLDRTTGNTIYF. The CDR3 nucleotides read TGTGCCAGCAGCCTGGACAGGACGACTGGAAACACCATATATTTT.